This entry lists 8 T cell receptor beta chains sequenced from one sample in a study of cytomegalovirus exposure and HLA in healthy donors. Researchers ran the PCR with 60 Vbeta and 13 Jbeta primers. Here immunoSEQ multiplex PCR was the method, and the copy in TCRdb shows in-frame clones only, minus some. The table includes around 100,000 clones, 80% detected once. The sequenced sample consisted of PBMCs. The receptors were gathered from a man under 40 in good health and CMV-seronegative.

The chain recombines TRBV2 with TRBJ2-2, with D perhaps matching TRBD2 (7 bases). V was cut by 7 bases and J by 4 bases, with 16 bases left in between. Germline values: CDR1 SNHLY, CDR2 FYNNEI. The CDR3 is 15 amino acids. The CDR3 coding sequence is TGTGCCAGCACCTTGGGGGAGGGGGGCACCGGGGAGCTGTTTTTT. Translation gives CASTLGEGGTGELFF. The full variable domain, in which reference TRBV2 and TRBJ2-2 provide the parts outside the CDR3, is EPEVTQTPSHQVTQMGQEVILRCVPISNHLYFYWYRQILGQKVEFLVSFYNNEISEKSEIFDDQFSVERPDGSNFTLKIRSTKLEDSAMYFCASTLGEGGTGELFFGEGSRLTVL.

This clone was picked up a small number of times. Here the CDR3 reads CASSEMAGKAYEQYF. As DNA, the CDR3 is TGTGCCAGCAGTGAGATGGCAGGGAAGGCCTACGAGCAGTACTTC. The gene calls are TRBV6-1 and TRBJ2-7, with D perhaps matching TRBD1 (5 bases). V lost 3 bases and J 2 bases, leaving 14 bases between the germline ends. Looked up from germline, CDR1 is MNHNS and CDR2 is SASEGT. This CDR3 region has 15 residues.

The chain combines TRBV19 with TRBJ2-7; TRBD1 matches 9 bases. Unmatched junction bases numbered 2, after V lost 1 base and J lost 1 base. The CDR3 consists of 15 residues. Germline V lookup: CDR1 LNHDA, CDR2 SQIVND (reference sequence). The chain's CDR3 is CASSIGGTGSYEQYF. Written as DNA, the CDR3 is TGTGCCAGTAGTATAGGGGGGACAGGGTCCTACGAGCAGTACTTC.

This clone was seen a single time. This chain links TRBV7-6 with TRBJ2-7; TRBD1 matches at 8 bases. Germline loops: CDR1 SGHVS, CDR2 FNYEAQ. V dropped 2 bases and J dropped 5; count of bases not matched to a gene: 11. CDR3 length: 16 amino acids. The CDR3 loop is CASSLPGGTGGHEQYF. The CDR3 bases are TGTGCCAGCAGCTTACCCGGCGGGACAGGCGGCCACGAGCAGTACTTC.

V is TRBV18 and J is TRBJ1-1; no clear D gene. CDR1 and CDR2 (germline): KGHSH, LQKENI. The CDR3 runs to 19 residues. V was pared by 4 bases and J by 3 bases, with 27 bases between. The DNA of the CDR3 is TGTGCCAGCTCACTCAATCTGGGCAGGTCGAGCCTATTTTACACTGAAGCTTTCTTT. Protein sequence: CASSLNLGRSSLFYTEAFF. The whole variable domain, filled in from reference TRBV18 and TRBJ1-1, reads NAGVMQNPRHLVRRRGQEARLRCSPMKGHSHVYWYRQLPEEGLKFMVYLQKENIIDESGMPKERFSAEFPKEGPSILRIQQVVRGDSAAYFCASSLNLGRSSLFYTEAFFGQGTRLTVV.

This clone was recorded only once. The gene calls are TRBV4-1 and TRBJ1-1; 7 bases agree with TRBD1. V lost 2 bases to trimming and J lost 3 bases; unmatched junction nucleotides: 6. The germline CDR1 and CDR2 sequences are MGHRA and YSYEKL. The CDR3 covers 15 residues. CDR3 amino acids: CASSQPGTADTEAFF. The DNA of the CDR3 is TGCGCCAGCAGCCAACCGGGGACAGCTGACACTGAAGCTTTCTTT.

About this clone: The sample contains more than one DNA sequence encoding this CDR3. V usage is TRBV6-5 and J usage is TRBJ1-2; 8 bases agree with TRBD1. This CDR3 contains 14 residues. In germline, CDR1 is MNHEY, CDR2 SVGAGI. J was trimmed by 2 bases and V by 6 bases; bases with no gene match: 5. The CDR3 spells CASRRQGPNYGYTF. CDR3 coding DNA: TGTGCCAGCAGAAGACAGGGGCCAAACTATGGCTACACCTTC.

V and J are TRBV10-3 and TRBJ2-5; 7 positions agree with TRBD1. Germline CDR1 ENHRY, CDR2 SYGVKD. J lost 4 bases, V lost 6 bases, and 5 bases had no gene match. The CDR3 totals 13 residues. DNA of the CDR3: TGTGCCATCAGCGTCGCAGGGGGAGAGACCCAGTACTTC. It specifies CAISVAGGETQYF.